The source of this T cell receptor (beta chain) is a study of spatial heterogeneity in lung cancer. Noted time point: sample taken at primary tumor resection. Tumor, nontumor lung or frozen PBMC supplied whole RNA that was sequenced unsorted. A total of approximately 75 untreated early-stage non-small cell lung cancer patients served as donors. A note on this clonotype: This may come from a read error, since a much larger clone is one base off.

This CDR3 region has 13 residues. Germline assignment: CDR1 SGHTA and CDR2 FQGNSA. With V trimmed by 5 bases and J by 2 bases, 2 bases remained unmatched. Every molecule of TCR cDNA had its own unique molecular identifier. TCRdb recomputed calls from the 5' RACE reads with MiXCR, one row per CDR3 protein. The sample includes roughly 10,000 distinct CDR3 sequences, approximately 5% of them seen just once. This sequence originates from a male donor with early-stage non-small cell lung cancer. The chain carries TRBV7-2 and TRBJ1-2; 7 bases line up with TRBD1. The sequencing here drew on PBMCs, taken at surgery. This CDR3 is CASSPDRNYGYTF. CDR3 DNA sequence: TGTGCCAGCAGCCCGGACAGGAACTATGGCTACACCTTC.